The 10 T cell receptor beta chains reported below all come from one sample, sequenced in a study of human T cells and chemical hapten exposure (dated by TCRdb to about 2021). Read against the paper, the sample's time point label means: healthy volunteer bleed at 6 weeks. Total RNA was isolated from unfractionated whole blood collected in Tempus Blood RNA tubes. Library prep was done by RACE. Sequencing took place on a NextSeq 500. TCRdb handled the public reads itself, with Q25 trimming in fastp and clone calling in MiXCR, and kept productive beta chains. Every entry covers one CDR3 protein and lists the most common genes and DNA from its rows. This sample has fewer than 85,000 distinct CDR3 sequences in its table, and approximately 8% of those were observed once. The ten top clones hold around 1.6% of the sample. Sequences were obtained from whole blood. The receptor set was obtained from a male donor in good health. Some clones in this sample may be carry-over from other donors' samples.

Many counts were recorded for this clonotype. The chain couples TRBV7-2 to TRBJ2-5; possibly TRBD1 or TRBD2 for D (5 bases each). Per the germline V gene, CDR1 is SGHTA and CDR2 is FQGNSA. The germline V and J ends were trimmed by 7 bases and 5 bases, with 11 bases remaining between them. The CDR3 spans 12 residues. This chain's CDR3 is CASTPWGETQYF. The CDR3 bases are TGTGCCAGCACCCCTTGGGGGGAGACCCAGTACTTC.

The V call is TRBV5-1, the J call TRBJ1-1; D perhaps matches TRBD1 (5 bases). Looked up from germline, CDR1 is SGHRS and CDR2 is YFSETQ. The CDR3 loop spans 18 amino acids. V shed 0 bases and J shed 1 base, with 19 bases lying between them. This CDR3 reads CASSLAPGRSFGNTEAFF. The CDR3 nucleotides read TGCGCCAGCAGCTTGGCACCAGGGAGGTCGTTCGGGAACACTGAAGCTTTCTTT.

This chain uses TRBV6-6 with TRBJ1-1, with D possibly being TRBD1 (6 bases). This CDR3 is 15 amino acids long. V lost 5 bases and J 4 bases, leaving 17 bases between the germline ends. Germline values: CDR1 MNHNY, CDR2 SVGAGI (reference sequence). The chain's CDR3 is CASSPVRGGSTEAFF. For the CDR3, the DNA is TGTGCCAGCAGTCCCGTGAGAGGGGGGAGCACTGAAGCTTTCTTT.

The chain is built from TRBV11-2 and TRBJ2-5; 9 bases agree with TRBD1. J gave up 5 bases and V 1 base, and 5 bases lay outside the gene matches. CDR1 is SGHAT, CDR2 FQNNGV, per germline. The CDR3 sequence is 15 residues long. The CDR3 reads CASSLVRTGDETQYF. CDR3 sequence (DNA): TGTGCCAGCAGCTTAGTACGGACAGGGGATGAGACCCAGTACTTC. The variable domain in full, with the rest retrieved from reference TRBV11-2 and TRBJ2-5, is EAGVAQSPRYKIIEKRQSVAFWCNPISGHATLYWYQQILGQGPKLLIQFQNNGVVDDSQLPKDRFSAERLKGVDSTLKIQPAKLEDSAVYLCASSLVRTGDETQYFGPGTRLLVL.

This clonotype occurred a few times. The CDR3 nucleotides read TGCAGTGCTAGAGATTCGGGGCCGTCGGGAAATGAGCAGTTCTTC. It is translated as CSARDSGPSGNEQFF. The V and J genes are TRBV20-1 and TRBJ2-1; D assignment may be TRBD1 or TRBD2 (5 bases each). Germline V lookup: CDR1 DFQATT, CDR2 SNEGSKA (reference sequence). The CDR3 covers 15 residues. V was clipped by 0 bases and J by 7 bases, with 16 bases between them.

This clonotype has more than one count but fewer than ten. V and J are TRBV27 and TRBJ2-3; D not resolved. This CDR3 spans 13 amino acids. The V gene lost 4 bases and the J gene lost 6 bases, with 11 bases spanning the gap. Germline CDR1 and CDR2: MNHEY and SMNVEV (reference sequence). The CDR3 protein is CASSSSPADTQYF. The CDR3 region has the DNA TGTGCCAGCAGTTCCTCCCCGGCGGATACGCAGTATTTT.

The chain has TRBV6-1 and TRBJ1-5; 8 nucleotides align to TRBD1. The V segment lost 6 bases and the J segment 6 bases; nucleotides outside the gene matches: 10. Germline V gene lookup returns CDR1 MNHNS and CDR2 SASEGT. This CDR3 is 15 amino acids long. This CDR3 reads CASSHEQGGGQPQHF. CDR3 sequence (DNA): TGTGCCAGCAGCCACGAACAGGGGGGAGGTCAGCCCCAGCATTTT.

This chain uses TRBV20-1 with TRBJ2-3; 9 nucleotides line up with TRBD1. Germline V gene data show CDR1 as DFQATT and CDR2 as SNEGSKA (reference sequence). This CDR3 region has 13 residues. The V and J ends lost 6 bases and 5 bases, in that order; junction bases with no gene match: 6. CDR3 region: CSARTGGGDTQYF. CDR3 bases: TGCAGTGCGAGAACAGGGGGCGGAGATACGCAGTATTTT.

This chain uses TRBV20-1 with TRBJ1-5; D unresolved. The CDR3 loop spans 12 amino acids. CDR1 and CDR2 (germline): DFQATT, SNEGSKA (reference sequence). V was cut by 5 bases and J by 3 bases, with 8 bases left in between. CDR3 residues: CSAAADNQPQHF. The CDR3 DNA follows: TGCAGTGCTGCAGCGGACAATCAGCCCCAGCATTTT.

V gene TRBV7-9 combines with J gene TRBJ2-3; a possible D gene is TRBD2 (6 bases). V dropped 5 bases and J dropped 1 base, with 19 bases sitting between them. Germline lookup yields CDR1 SEHNR and CDR2 FQNEAQ (reference sequence). The CDR3 sequence is 17 residues long. DNA for the CDR3: TGTGCCAGCAGCATTGGGTTACGGGACTTCGGCACAGATACGCAGTATTTT. It is translated as CASSIGLRDFGTDTQYF.